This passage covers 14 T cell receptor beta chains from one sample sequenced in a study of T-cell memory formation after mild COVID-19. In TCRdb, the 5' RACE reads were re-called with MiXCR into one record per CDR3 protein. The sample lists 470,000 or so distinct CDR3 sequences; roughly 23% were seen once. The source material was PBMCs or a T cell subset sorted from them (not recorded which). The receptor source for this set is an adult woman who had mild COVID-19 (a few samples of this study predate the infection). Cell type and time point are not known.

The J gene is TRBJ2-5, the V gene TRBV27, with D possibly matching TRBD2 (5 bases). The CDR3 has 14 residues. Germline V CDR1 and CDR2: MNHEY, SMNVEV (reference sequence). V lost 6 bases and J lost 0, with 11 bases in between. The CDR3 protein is CASRLYGDQETQYF. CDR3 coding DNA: TGTGCCAGCAGACTCTACGGGGACCAAGAGACCCAGTACTTC.

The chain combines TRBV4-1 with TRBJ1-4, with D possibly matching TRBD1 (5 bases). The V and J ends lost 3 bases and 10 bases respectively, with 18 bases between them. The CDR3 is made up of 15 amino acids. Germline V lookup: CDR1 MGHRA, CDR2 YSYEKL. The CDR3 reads CASSQSGTKGVKLFF. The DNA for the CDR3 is TGCGCCAGCAGCCAGAGCGGGACCAAGGGTGTAAAACTGTTTTTT.

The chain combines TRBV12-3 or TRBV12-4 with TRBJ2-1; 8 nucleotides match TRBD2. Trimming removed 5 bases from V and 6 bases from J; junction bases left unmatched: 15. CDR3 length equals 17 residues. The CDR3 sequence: CASSASPGLGAPNEQFF. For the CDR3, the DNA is TGTGCCAGCAGTGCCTCCCCGGGACTAGGGGCGCCCAATGAGCAGTTCTTC.

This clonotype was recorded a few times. CDR3 amino acids: CASTRGGYQPQHF. The DNA for the CDR3 is TGTGCCAGCACCCGAGGGGGTTATCAGCCCCAGCATTTT. The gene calls are TRBV12-3 or TRBV12-4 and TRBJ1-5, with a weak D call TRBD1 (6 bases). Trimming pared 7 bases from V and 5 bases from J, leaving 12 bases between. The CDR3 runs 13 residues.

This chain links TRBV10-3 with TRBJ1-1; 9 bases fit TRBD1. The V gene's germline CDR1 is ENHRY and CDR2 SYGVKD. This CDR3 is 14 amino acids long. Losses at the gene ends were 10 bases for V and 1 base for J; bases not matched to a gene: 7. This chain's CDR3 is CATLQGAGNTEAFF. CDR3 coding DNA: TGTGCCACCCTACAGGGGGCAGGGAACACTGAAGCTTTCTTT.

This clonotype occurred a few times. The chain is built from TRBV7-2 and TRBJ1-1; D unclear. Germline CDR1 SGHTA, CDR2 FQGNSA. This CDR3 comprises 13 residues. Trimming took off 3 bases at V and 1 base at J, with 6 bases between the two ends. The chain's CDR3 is CASSFAQNTEAFF. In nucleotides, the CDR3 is TGTGCCAGCAGCTTCGCACAGAACACTGAAGCTTTCTTT. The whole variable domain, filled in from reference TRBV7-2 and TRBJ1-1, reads GAGVSQSPSNKVTEKGKDVELRCDPISGHTALYWYRQSLGQGLEFLIYFQGNSAPDKSGLPSDRFSAERTGGSVSTLTIQRTQQEDSAVYLCASSFAQNTEAFFGQGTRLTVV.

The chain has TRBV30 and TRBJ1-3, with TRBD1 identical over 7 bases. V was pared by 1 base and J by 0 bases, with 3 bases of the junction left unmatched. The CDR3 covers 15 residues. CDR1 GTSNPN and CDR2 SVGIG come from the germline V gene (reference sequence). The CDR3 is CAWSAQGLSGNTIYF. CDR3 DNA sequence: TGTGCCTGGAGTGCACAGGGGCTCTCTGGAAACACCATATATTTT.

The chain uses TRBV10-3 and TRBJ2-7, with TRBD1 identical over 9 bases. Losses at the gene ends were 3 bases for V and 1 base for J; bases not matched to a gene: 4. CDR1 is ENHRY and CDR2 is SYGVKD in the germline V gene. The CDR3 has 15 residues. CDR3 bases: TGTGCCATCAGTGACCCCGGGACAGGGTCCTACGAGCAGTACTTC. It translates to CAISDPGTGSYEQYF.

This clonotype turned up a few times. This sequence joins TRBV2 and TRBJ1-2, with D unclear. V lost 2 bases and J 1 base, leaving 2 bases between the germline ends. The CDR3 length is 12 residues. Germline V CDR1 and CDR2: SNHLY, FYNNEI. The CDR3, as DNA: TGTGCCAGCAGTGAACTTAACTATGGCTACACCTTC. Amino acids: CASSELNYGYTF.

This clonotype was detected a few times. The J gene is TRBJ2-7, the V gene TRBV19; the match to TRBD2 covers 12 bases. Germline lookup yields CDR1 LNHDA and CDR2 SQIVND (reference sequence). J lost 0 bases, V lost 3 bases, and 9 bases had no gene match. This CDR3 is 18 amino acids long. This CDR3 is CASSMETSGSGFSYEQYF. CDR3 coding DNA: TGTGCCAGTAGTATGGAGACTAGCGGGAGTGGGTTCTCCTACGAGCAGTACTTC.

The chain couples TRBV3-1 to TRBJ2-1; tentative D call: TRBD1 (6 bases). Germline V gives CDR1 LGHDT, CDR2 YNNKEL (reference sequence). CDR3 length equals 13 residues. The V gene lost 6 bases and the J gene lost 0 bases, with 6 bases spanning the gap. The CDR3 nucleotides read TGTGCCAGCAGAGGGGGCTCCTACAATGAGCAGTTCTTC. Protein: CASRGGSYNEQFF.

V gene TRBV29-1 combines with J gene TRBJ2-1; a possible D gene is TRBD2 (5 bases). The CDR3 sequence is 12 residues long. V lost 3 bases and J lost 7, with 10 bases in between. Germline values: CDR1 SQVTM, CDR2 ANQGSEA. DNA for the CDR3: TGCAGCGTTGAGATAGCGCCTAATGAGCAGTTCTTC. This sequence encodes CSVEIAPNEQFF.

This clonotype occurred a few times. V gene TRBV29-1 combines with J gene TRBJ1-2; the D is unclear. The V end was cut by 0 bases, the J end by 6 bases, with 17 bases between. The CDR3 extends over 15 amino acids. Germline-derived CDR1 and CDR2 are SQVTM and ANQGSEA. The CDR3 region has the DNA TGCAGCGTTGAAGACAGGCGGGCCCCATCCAATGGCTACACCTTC. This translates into CSVEDRRAPSNGYTF.

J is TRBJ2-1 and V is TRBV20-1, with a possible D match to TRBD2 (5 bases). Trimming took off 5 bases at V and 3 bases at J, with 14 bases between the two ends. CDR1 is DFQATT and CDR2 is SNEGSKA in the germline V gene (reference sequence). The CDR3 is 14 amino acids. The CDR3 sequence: CSAPGLALYNEQFF. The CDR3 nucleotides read TGCAGTGCTCCCGGGTTAGCGCTCTACAATGAGCAGTTCTTC.